This T cell receptor (beta chain) was captured in a study of siplizumab effects on memory and regulatory T cells (dated by TCRdb to the late 2010s). In the study overall: The study looked at the effect of siplizumab, an anti-CD2 antibody, on alloreactive T-cell subsets in allogeneic mixed lymphocyte reactions made from human PBMCs.

Overall study outcomes, separate from this receptor: The suppressive function of proliferating Tregs from siplizumab cultures was not functionally confirmed. The cumulative frequency of alloreactive sequences that could be traced back to unstimulated CD4+ memory T cells was significantly reduced by siplizumab. Greater diversity appeared to be present in unstimulated naive T cells than in memory T cells, and a substantial contribution to the alloresponse seemed to be made by naive cells. Among mappable alloreactive CD4+ clones, an average Treg-derived fraction of approximately 73% was observed with siplizumab, compared with 25% to 30% in control reactions. A naive or memory phenotype could not be assigned to roughly 75-96% of proliferating CD4+ or CD8+ clones. Because sequences at frequencies below about 10^-5 were poorly captured, only a minor fraction of alloreactive clones could be mapped back to unstimulated subsets.

As regards this clone: No cognate antigen has been identified for it. Within one base of it there is no much larger clone, and no base qualities were kept.

V ends up 3 bases short and J 7 bases short, with an unmatched junction base count of 4. Measured from the cysteine to the phenylalanine, the CDR3 is 14 residues long. Here the CDR3 DNA is all that survives: 42 bases in frame from base 1. Reading the germline V gene gives CDR1 SGDLS and CDR2 YYNGEE. The library relied on the immunoSEQ multiplex PCR assay. Some 9.9 x 10^4 TCR templates per sample were assayed by the deep sequencing platform. Genomic DNA extracted from sorted T cells was the material used for TCRbeta CDR3 sequencing. As for how the authors treated the data: The R programming language was used for the clonal analysis of the TCRbeta CDR3 data. Alloreactive CD4+ and CD8+ clones were defined by comparing unstimulated samples with post-reaction CFSE-low samples. Regulatory or non-regulatory origin of alloreactive CD4+ clones was assigned by matching sequences to the sorted unstimulated Treg and non-Treg repertoires. In its TCRdb copy, this immuneACCESS table keeps in-frame sequences only and misses some clones. Where compared with another copy, unresolved V genes explain less than half of these, and the others have no known cause. The V and J calls and clone size come from that table; D and trimming were worked out from the DNA. The sample table contains around 97,000 clones; only one count was recorded for roughly 94% of them. Around 1.4% of the sample is taken by the ten largest.

TCRbeta CDR3 sequencing was performed on sorted unstimulated T cells and on proliferating T cells recovered from mixed lymphocyte reactions. Fresh whole blood from over eight HLA-typed healthy donors served as the source for isolating PBMCs. To map where alloreactive clones came from, CD4+ non-regulatory T cells in the unstimulated state were FACS-sorted. This TCR was recovered from a human donor in good health. Here the chain combines TRBV9 and TRBJ2-2; 9 bases in the middle match TRBD1. The sequenced sample consisted of non-Treg CD4+ T cells sorted from blood. Taken with the paper, the label for cell subset or site translates to: FACS-sorted unstimulated CD4+ non-regulatory T cells. The CDR3 region reads CASSARTGVGELFF. The DNA reads as follows: TGTGCCAGCAGCGCCCGGACAGGGGTCGGGGAGCTGTTTTTT.